This entry is about one T cell receptor (beta chain). These data are taken from a study of CD8 T cells in Susac syndrome. Sequencing of TCR beta was undertaken in CD8+ and CD4+ T cells derived from blood. Controls matched for sex and age were healthy donors. Reverse transcription used about 0.45 to 1 ug RNA and random hexamers. TCRdb reprocessed the immunoSEQ multiplex PCR reads with MiXCR, giving one entry per CDR3 protein. The table includes approximately 100,000 distinct CDR3 sequences, 85% to 95% detected once. The CDR3 extends over 14 amino acids. Trimming pared 2 bases from V and 1 base from J, leaving 8 bases between. Germline V gene lookup returns CDR1 DFQATT and CDR2 SNEGSKA (reference sequence).

This receptor was obtained from a human donor in good health. The sequencing sample was made of CD8+ T cells from PBMCs. This sequence joins TRBV20-1 and TRBJ2-2, with D maybe TRBD2 (5 bases). The CDR3 reads CSARPDLNTGELFF. In nucleotides, the CDR3 is TGCAGTGCTAGACCGGACTTGAACACCGGGGAGCTGTTTTTT.